Following are 6 T cell receptor beta chains from one sample sequenced in a study of T cell repertoires in cytomegalovirus infection. The antigens for these receptors are not known. Using its own MiXCR run on the reads, TCRdb lists one record per CDR3 protein. The data contain about 830,000 distinct CDR3 sequences, 30% to 35% of them singletons. Sequenced material: cultured CD8+ T cells from PBMCs, taken from culture after CMV antigen stimulation. Receptor source: a human donor in good health (CMV status not recorded). Some clones in this sample may be carry-over from other donors' samples.

This rearrangement joins TRBV7-2 to TRBJ1-4, with a tentative D call TRBD1 (6 bases). Germline loops: CDR1 SGHTA, CDR2 FQGNSA. The ends were cut back, 1 base at V and 3 bases at J, with 15 bases in the middle. This CDR3 contains 17 residues. The CDR3 DNA sequence: TGTGCCAGCAGCTTAGTGGATGTGGGGGGCTCTAATGAAAAACTGTTTTTT. It specifies CASSLVDVGGSNEKLFF.

The rearrangement uses TRBV27 and TRBJ1-6; 8 bases agree with TRBD1. Unmatched junction bases numbered 6, after V lost 6 bases and J lost 2 bases. The CDR3 has 16 amino acids. Germline V gene lookup returns CDR1 MNHEY and CDR2 SMNVEV (reference sequence). The CDR3 bases are TGTGCCAGCAGAAAGGGACAGGATGCCTATAATTCACCCCTCCACTTT. Its protein product is CASRKGQDAYNSPLHF.

This rearrangement joins TRBV24-1 to TRBJ1-2; weak D call: TRBD1 (6 bases). Germline V CDR1 and CDR2: KGHDR, SFDVKD. Trimming took off 0 bases at V and 4 bases at J, with 8 bases between the two ends. This CDR3 region has 14 residues. The CDR3 region has the DNA TGTGCCACCAGTGATTTGAGGGGGTCCTATGGCTACACCTTC. As protein: CATSDLRGSYGYTF.

The gene calls are TRBV27 and TRBJ2-7, with 11 positions matching TRBD2. With 2 bases clipped from V and 4 bases from J, the junction kept 4 bases outside the gene matches. CDR1 is MNHEY and CDR2 is SMNVEV in the germline V gene (reference sequence). The CDR3 extends over 15 amino acids. Written as DNA, the CDR3 is TGTGCCAGCAGTTTAAGCACTAGCGGGAGATACGAGCAGTACTTC. It codes for CASSLSTSGRYEQYF.

This chain connects TRBV4-3 to TRBJ2-5; 8 nucleotides align to TRBD2. V lost 3 bases, J lost 2 bases, and 5 bases stayed unmatched. The length of the CDR3 is 15 residues. Germline V gene sequence: CDR1 LGHNA, CDR2 YSLEER. The CDR3 loop reads CASSQVAGRQETQYF. Here the CDR3 DNA reads TGCGCCAGCAGCCAGGTAGCGGGGAGACAAGAGACCCAGTACTTC.

A word on this clonotype: A much larger clone sits a single nucleotide away, making a read error possible. The J gene is TRBJ1-1, the V gene TRBV19; no clear D. The CDR3 consists of 11 residues. In germline, CDR1 is LNHDA, CDR2 SQIVND (reference sequence). In nucleotides, the CDR3 is TGTGTCAGTAGTATGGGATTTGAAGCTTTCTTT. Amino acid sequence: CVSSMGFEAFF.